Described below is a single T cell receptor beta chain sequence and its context. Its antigen is unknown. Running of the v3.0 immunoSEQ assay took place at survey level. Libraries were prepared by immunoSEQ multiplex PCR; TCRdb keeps only in-frame clonotypes and omits some of them. The table lists tens of thousands of clones, more than 80% of them singletons. With 8 bases clipped from V and 6 bases from J, the junction kept 7 bases outside the gene matches. This CDR3 has 13 amino acids. Germline-derived CDR1 and CDR2 are MGHDK and SYGVNS. The entry originates in a study of long-term antiretroviral therapy in people with HIV. Study-level findings and limits: Clones with expansion before ART led the repertoire at all time points. Participants lacked recorded data on ART adherence, viral resistance or therapy changes. Against controls, HIV repertoires showed narrower ranges of CDR3 length. Someone took the blood between the mid-2000s and the late 2010s, maybe while older ART regimens were in use.

The starting material was unsorted PBMCs, obtained roughly 5 years after starting antiretroviral therapy. The TCR originated in a woman aged 40 to 50 with HIV. This chain joins TRBV25-1 and TRBJ1-2; 9 bases line up with TRBD1. CDR3 in DNA: TGTGCCAGCGCCTCAACAGGGGGCAATGGCTACACCTTC. It codes for CASASTGGNGYTF.